A single TCR beta chain is shown here with its context. TCRdb's copy holds only in-frame clones and misses some; the assay was immunoSEQ multiplex PCR. The sample yields about 220,000 clones, under 90% seen once. The CDR3 is made up of 16 amino acids. Between the trimmed V and J ends, which lost 0 bases and 2 bases, there was a span of 14 bases. CDR1 and CDR2 from the germline V gene are MNHEY and SVGAGI. This record comes from a study of blood T cell repertoires in COVID-19. Ages ranged from about 18 to 89 years, with residence in around 24 US areas. The sample comprised PBMCs or T cells enriched from blood (not recorded which). The rearrangement links TRBV6-5 to TRBJ2-7, with D possibly TRBD2 on 6 matching bases. This sequence was found in a woman aged 55-70 years who had recovered from COVID-19. The CDR3 DNA reads as TGTGCCAGCAGTTACTCTAGCGGACATGAAGCCTACGAGCAGTACTTC. This translates into CASSYSSGHEAYEQYF.